The rows below give T cell receptor beta chains drawn from one sample of a study of Graves' ophthalmopathy and Graves' hyperthyroidism. TCRdb re-called the multiplex PCR reads with MiXCR, one entry per CDR3 protein. Of under 400,000 distinct CDR3 sequences listed, roughly 15% are singletons. The sequenced sample consisted of peripheral blood. Source of these receptors: an adult man with Graves' ophthalmopathy. CDR3s include the opening cysteine and the closing phenylalanine or tryptophan. The order of the fields is J gene, V gene, clone size, D gene, CDR3 protein, CDR3 DNA. A D gene is named only where the DNA matches it firmly. Part of the rows lack a size; the others show once, few, many or a class for expanded clones.

>TRBJ1-2|TRBV5-6|many|TRBD1
CASSYRTGRWGYTF
TGTGCCAGCAGCTATAGGACAGGTCGTTGGGGTTACACCTTC
>TRBJ2-7|TRBV20-1|many|TRBD1
CSARDDRVGYEQYF
TGCAGTGCTAGAGACGACAGGGTAGGATACGAGCAGTACTTC
>TRBJ2-5|TRBV28|many|.
CASSLSGVETQYF
TGTGCCAGCAGTTTATCAGGGGTAGAGACCCAGTACTTC
>TRBJ1-1|TRBV28|many|TRBD1
CASRTGILAFF
TGTGCCAGCCGGACAGGGATATTGGCTTTCTTT
>TRBJ2-7|TRBV4-1|few|.
CASSQITGPAYEQYF
TGCGCCAGCAGCCAAATTACGGGGCCGGCCTACGAGCAGTACTTC
>TRBJ1-1|TRBV19|many|.
CASSNRQQVNTEAFF
TGTGCCAGTAGTAATCGACAGCAAGTGAACACTGAAGCTTTCTTT
>TRBJ2-7|TRBV2|.|.
CASSERPDAYEQYF
TGTGCCAGCAGTGAAAGACCAGACGCCTACGAGCAGTACTTC
>TRBJ1-1|TRBV6-2/TRBV6-3|many|.
CASSGVRVESTEAFF
TGTGCCAGCAGTGGAGTCAGGGTTGAGAGCACTGAAGCTTTCTTT
>TRBJ2-5|TRBV15|many|.
CATSRDLAGAGETQYF
TGTGCCACCAGCAGAGATCTCGCAGGGGCGGGGGAGACCCAGTACTTC
>TRBJ2-7|TRBV5-1|few|TRBD2
CASSRSGTSGSLYEQYF
TGCGCCAGCAGCCGTTCCGGGACTAGCGGGAGTTTGTACGAGCAGTACTTC
>TRBJ1-1|TRBV20-1|many|.
CSARGEFEAFF
TGCAGTGCTAGAGGGGAGTTTGAAGCTTTCTTT
>TRBJ1-3|TRBV11-2|many|.
CASTQGGLLGGNTIYF
TGTGCCAGCACCCAGGGAGGGTTACTCGGTGGAAACACCATATATTTT
>TRBJ1-2|TRBV28|many|TRBD1
CASSSPTGDEGYTF
TGTGCCAGCAGCTCACCTACAGGGGACGAGGGCTACACCTTC
>TRBJ1-1|TRBV20-1|.|.
CSASGGIRATEAFF
TGCAGTGCTAGTGGGGGGATCCGCGCCACTGAAGCTTTCTTT
>TRBJ1-5|TRBV27|.|.
CAISDRADQPQHF
TGTGCCATCTCGGACCGAGCTGATCAGCCCCAGCATTTT
>TRBJ2-6|TRBV7-1|.|.
CASSSTRGGRFSGANVLTF
TGTGCCAGCAGCTCGACTAGGGGGGGTCGGTTCTCTGGGGCCAACGTCCTGACTTTC
>TRBJ1-1|TRBV12-3/TRBV12-4|many|.
CASILTGRYTEAFF
TGTGCCAGCATCCTTACCGGGCGATACACTGAAGCTTTCTTT
>TRBJ1-1|TRBV6-5|many|.
CASTLSRNTEAFF
TGTGCCAGCACCCTCAGTCGGAACACTGAAGCTTTCTTT
>TRBJ2-7|TRBV28|.|TRBD2
CASSQLAGGLSNLGEQYF
TGTGCCAGCAGTCAACTAGCGGGAGGTTTATCGAATCTCGGCGAGCAGTACTTC
>TRBJ1-1|TRBV19|many|.
CASSIWGNTEAFF
TGTGCCAGTAGTATTTGGGGGAACACTGAAGCTTTCTTT
>TRBJ1-1|TRBV30|few|.
CAWRKQGSAEAFF
TGTGCCTGGAGGAAGCAGGGTTCCGCTGAAGCTTTCTTT
>TRBJ2-7|TRBV12-3/TRBV12-4|.|.
CASSPEPQGYEQYF
TGTGCCAGCAGTCCCGAACCTCAGGGGTACGAGCAGTACTTC
>TRBJ2-7|TRBV7-9|many|.
CASSRTGTHPYEQYF
TGTGCCAGCAGCCGTACCGGGACCCACCCCTACGAGCAGTACTTC
>TRBJ2-5|TRBV6-2/TRBV6-3|few|.
CASSYSDSGETQYF
TGTGCCAGCAGTTACTCCGATAGTGGCGAGACCCAGTACTTC
>TRBJ1-3|TRBV20-1|.|.
CSASVDSTGNTIYF
TGCAGTGCTAGCGTGGACAGCACTGGAAACACCATATATTTT
>TRBJ1-6|TRBV14|many|.
CASSILWDSPLHF
TGTGCCAGCAGCATACTCTGGGATTCACCCCTCCACTTT
>TRBJ2-7|TRBV19|many|.
CASSIFTNSYEQYF
TGTGCCAGTAGTATCTTCACTAACTCCTACGAGCAGTACTTC
>TRBJ1-1|TRBV6-1|.|.
CASWASYTEAFF
TGTGCCAGTTGGGCCAGCTACACTGAAGCTTTCTTT
>TRBJ1-5|TRBV20-1|many|.
CSAREDRYSNQPQHF
TGCAGTGCTAGAGAGGACCGGTATAGCAATCAGCCCCAGCATTTT
>TRBJ2-7|TRBV7-9|.|.
CASTSRDNSYEQYF
TGTGCCAGCACCAGCCGGGACAACTCCTACGAGCAGTACTTC
>TRBJ1-1|TRBV5-1|many|.
CASGEGGSNTEAFF
TGCGCCAGCGGAGAAGGGGGGAGCAACACTGAAGCTTTCTTT
>TRBJ2-7|TRBV11-1|many|TRBD2
CASSLRDYLFEQYF
TGTGCCAGCAGCCTAAGGGACTACCTGTTCGAGCAGTACTTC
>TRBJ1-3|TRBV28|many|.
CASSQSGTYSGNTIYF
TGTGCCAGCAGTCAATCCGGGACATACTCTGGAAACACCATATATTTT
>TRBJ1-5|TRBV6-1|.|TRBD1
CASSGQGDNQPQHF
TGTGCCAGCAGTGGACAGGGCGACAATCAGCCCCAGCATTTT
>TRBJ2-7|TRBV6-2/TRBV6-3|.|.
CASSYSMPRTTYEQYF
TGTGCCAGCAGTTACTCGATGCCACGGACCACCTACGAGCAGTACTTC